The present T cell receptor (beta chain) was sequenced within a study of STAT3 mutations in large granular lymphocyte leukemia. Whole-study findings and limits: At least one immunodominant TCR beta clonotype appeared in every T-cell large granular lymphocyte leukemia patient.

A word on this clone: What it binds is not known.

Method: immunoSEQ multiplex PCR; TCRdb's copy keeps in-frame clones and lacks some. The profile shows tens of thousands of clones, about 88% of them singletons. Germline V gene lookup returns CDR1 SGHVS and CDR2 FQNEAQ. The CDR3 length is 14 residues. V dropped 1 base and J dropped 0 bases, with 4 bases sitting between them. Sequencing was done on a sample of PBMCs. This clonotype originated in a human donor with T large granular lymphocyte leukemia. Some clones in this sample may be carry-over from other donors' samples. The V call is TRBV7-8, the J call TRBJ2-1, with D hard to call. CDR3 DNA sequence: TGTGCCAGCAGCTTAGACAGCTCCTACAATGAGCAGTTCTTC. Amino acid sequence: CASSLDSSYNEQFF.